This paragraph covers one TCR beta chain sequence. The repertoire was sequenced with immunoSEQ multiplex PCR; TCRdb's copy has only in-frame clones and lacks some. The table includes around 50,000 clones, around 80% detected once. The data were obtained in a study of blood T cell repertoires in COVID-19. The clonotype was recovered from a woman between 45 and 60 years old with acute COVID-19. The specimen sequenced was PBMCs or T cells enriched from blood (not recorded which).

CDR3 nucleotide sequence: TGTGCCAGCAGCCCAGGGGTAGCTAGCGGGGGATACAATGAGCAGTTCTTC. It encodes CASSPGVASGGYNEQFF. V is TRBV6-4 and J is TRBJ2-1, with 10 bases identical to TRBD2. The CDR3 covers 17 residues. V gave up 6 bases and J gave up 4 bases; unmatched junction bases: 12. Germline lookup yields CDR1 MRHNA and CDR2 SNTAGT.